The 30 T cell receptor beta chains presented below share a single source sample, sequenced in a study of blood T cell repertoires in COVID-19. Profiled with immunoSEQ multiplex PCR; TCRdb holds only in-frame clones, not every one. The data contain some 200,000 clones, 70% to 90% of them seen just once; the ten biggest clones take up around 9.5%. The sequenced sample was peripheral blood. All receptors derive from an elderly woman with acute or convalescent COVID-19.

The chain couples TRBV12-3 or TRBV12-4 to TRBJ1-3; 7 positions match TRBD1. The J segment lost 4 bases and the V segment lost 6 bases, leaving 3 bases of the junction unmatched. This CDR3 contains 13 residues. Here the CDR3 DNA reads TGTGCCAGCAGGACAGGGTCCGGAAACACCATATATTTT. Residues: CASRTGSGNTIYF.

The chain has TRBV12-3 or TRBV12-4 and TRBJ1-4; D is unclear. The CDR3 runs 11 residues. The germline V and J ends were trimmed by 7 bases and 7 bases, with 7 bases remaining between them. Here the CDR3 reads CASNYIEKLFF. The CDR3 DNA reads as TGTGCCAGCAACTATATTGAAAAACTGTTTTTT.

J is TRBJ2-1 and V is TRBV5-1, with 7 bases fitting TRBD2. V lost 4 bases, J lost 5 bases, and 12 bases stayed unmatched. CDR1 and CDR2 (germline): SGHRS, YFSETQ. The CDR3 is made up of 16 amino acids. CDR3: CASSLRTASGNNEQFF. In nucleotides, the CDR3 is TGCGCCAGCAGCCTCAGGACGGCTAGCGGTAACAATGAGCAGTTCTTC.

The chain uses TRBV7-8 and TRBJ1-1; D not resolved. The germline gives CDR1 SGHVS, CDR2 FQNEAQ. This CDR3 comprises 15 residues. V lost 7 bases to trimming and J lost 0 bases, with 15 bases between them. The CDR3 DNA sequence: TGTGCCAGCACCCTCGAGGCGGAACTGAACACTGAAGCTTTCTTT. Its protein product is CASTLEAELNTEAFF. The full variable domain, in which reference TRBV7-8 and TRBJ1-1 provide the parts outside the CDR3, is GAGVSQSPRYKVAKRGQDVALRCDPISGHVSLFWYQQALGQGPEFLTYFQNEAQLDKSGLPSDRFFAERPEGSVSTLKIQRTQQEDSAVYLCASTLEAELNTEAFFGQGTRLTVV.

V gene TRBV27 combines with J gene TRBJ1-1; D call uncertain. The germline gives CDR1 MNHEY, CDR2 SMNVEV (reference sequence). CDR3 length: 11 residues. V was shortened by 8 bases and J by 1 base, with 5 bases between the two germline ends. CDR3 nucleotide sequence: TGTGCCAGCCTGGCGAACACTGAAGCTTTCTTT. It specifies CASLANTEAFF.

This clone was picked up one time. The V and J genes are TRBV10-2 and TRBJ1-4; D is uncertain. Germline loops: CDR1 WSHSY, CDR2 SAAADI. CDR3 length: 15 residues. Deletions cut 0 bases from V and 7 bases from J, with 12 bases between. The CDR3 DNA follows: TGCGCCAGCAGTGAGTCGCGGGGTTCTCGTGAAAAACTGTTTTTT. Its translation: CASSESRGSREKLFF.

V and J are TRBV5-4 and TRBJ2-6; no definite D call. From germline, CDR1 is SGHNT and CDR2 YYREEE (reference sequence). Trimming pared 6 bases from V and 0 bases from J, leaving 10 bases between. This CDR3 region has 15 residues. The CDR3 DNA is TGTGCCAGCACCCGAGGCCTCTCTGGGGCCAACGTCCTGACTTTC. It codes for CASTRGLSGANVLTF.

The rearrangement links TRBV6-5 to TRBJ2-1; the D gene is possibly TRBD2 (7 bases). CDR3 size: 15 residues. Germline loops: CDR1 MNHEY, CDR2 SVGAGI. V was clipped by 8 bases and J by 14 bases, with 28 bases between them. CDR3 sequence reads: CASRDGGGGPNREFF. For the CDR3, the DNA is TGTGCCAGCCGGGACGGAGGGGGGGGGCCCAACCGGGAGTTCTTC.

J is TRBJ1-1 and V is TRBV6-6, with TRBD1 matching 7 bases. Germline trimming cut 6 bases from V and 1 base from J; bases unmatched to any gene: 8. CDR1 and CDR2 (germline): MNHNY, SVGAGI (reference sequence). The CDR3 has 15 amino acids. The CDR3 nucleotides read TGTGCCAGCAGCCAACTGAACAGGGGGAACACTGAAGCTTTCTTT. It is translated as CASSQLNRGNTEAFF.

The chain uses TRBV5-1 and TRBJ2-2; D is possibly TRBD1 (5 bases). The V gene lost 0 bases and the J gene lost 4 bases, with 10 bases spanning the gap. The CDR3 totals 15 residues. Germline V gives CDR1 SGHRS, CDR2 YFSETQ. This CDR3 is CASSLEGQGTGELFF. For the CDR3, the DNA is TGCGCCAGCAGCTTGGAGGGGCAGGGCACCGGGGAGCTGTTTTTT.

The V and J genes are TRBV5-5 and TRBJ2-5; 7 nucleotides line up with TRBD1. Germline CDR1 SGHKS, CDR2 YYEKEE (reference sequence). V dropped 4 bases and J dropped 5; count of bases not matched to a gene: 5. The CDR3 contains 13 residues. The CDR3 DNA sequence: TGTGCCAGCAGCCGGGGACAGCGGGAGACCCAGTACTTC. Protein: CASSRGQRETQYF.

The chain links TRBV11-2 to TRBJ2-7, with TRBD1 matching over 9 bases. Germline assignment: CDR1 SGHAT and CDR2 FQNNGV. The CDR3 length is 16 residues. V shed 4 bases and J 0 bases; nucleotides not matched to a gene: 7. The CDR3 protein is CASSSPGQGLSYEQYF. The CDR3 nucleotides read TGTGCCAGCAGCTCCCCGGGACAGGGCCTCTCCTACGAGCAGTACTTC.

The rearrangement uses TRBV5-1 and TRBJ1-5; 11 bases are shared with TRBD1. The J segment lost 9 bases and the V segment lost 4 bases, leaving 18 bases of the junction unmatched. Per germline, CDR1 SGHRS and CDR2 YFSETQ. The CDR3 has 18 amino acids. In DNA form, the CDR3 reads TGCGCCAGCAGCCCCCCACCCCGGGACAGGGGGTTTGAAGTGCCCCAGCATTTT. Translating gives CASSPPPRDRGFEVPQHF.

The V and J genes are TRBV2 and TRBJ1-6; D is unclear. Between the trimmed V and J ends, which lost 5 bases and 7 bases, there was a span of 15 bases. The CDR3 is 15 amino acids. Germline V CDR1 and CDR2: SNHLY, FYNNEI. The CDR3 DNA sequence: TGTGCCAGCAGTCGGGAATCGCGTGGCAATTCACCCCTCCACTTT. Residues: CASSRESRGNSPLHF. Combining the CDR3 with reference TRBV2 and TRBJ1-6 gives the whole variable domain EPEVTQTPSHQVTQMGQEVILRCVPISNHLYFYWYRQILGQKVEFLVSFYNNEISEKSEIFDDQFSVERPDGSNFTLKIRSTKLEDSAMYFCASSRESRGNSPLHFGNGTRLTVT.

This chain connects TRBV6-6 to TRBJ2-7; 12 bases are shared with TRBD2. This CDR3 is 15 amino acids long. The junction had 6 bases not matched to a gene; V was cut back by 5 bases and J by 4 bases. Germline CDR1 and CDR2: MNHNY and SVGAGI (reference sequence). DNA for the CDR3: TGTGCCAGCAGTCTCACTAGCGGGGGGTTATACGAGCAGTACTTC. Translated: CASSLTSGGLYEQYF.

The chain joins TRBV15 to TRBJ1-4; tentative D call: TRBD1 (6 bases). V gave up 6 bases and J gave up 2 bases, with 7 bases separating them. The CDR3 spans 13 residues. Germline V gene sequence: CDR1 LNHNV, CDR2 YYDKDF (reference sequence). The CDR3 is CATSTGTNEKLFF. The CDR3 nucleotides are TGTGCCACCAGTACAGGGACTAATGAAAAACTGTTTTTT.

The rearrangement joins TRBV6-6 to TRBJ1-2; unclear D gene. The CDR3 length is 10 residues. Germline values: CDR1 MNHNY, CDR2 SVGAGI (reference sequence). Trimming pared 11 bases from V and 6 bases from J, leaving 10 bases between. CDR3 DNA: TGTGCCTCGGAGGAGGATGGCTACACCTTC. Translation gives CASEEDGYTF.

The rearrangement uses TRBV29-1 and TRBJ1-2, with a possible D match to TRBD1 (6 bases). Per the germline V gene, CDR1 is SQVTM and CDR2 is ANQGSEA. The CDR3 contains 11 residues. V was clipped by 0 bases and J by 8 bases, with 7 bases between them. The DNA for the CDR3 is TGCAGCGTTGAAGAAGGGGGAGGCTACACCTTC. Translation gives CSVEEGGGYTF.

The CDR3 DNA reads TGTGCCAGTAGTCGGGGGGGACAGGGGGCAGAGTACGAGCAGTACTTC. This codes for CASSRGGQGAEYEQYF. The chain is built from TRBV19 and TRBJ2-7; TRBD1 matches 12 bases. From germline, CDR1 is LNHDA and CDR2 SQIVND (reference sequence). This CDR3 contains 16 residues. The ends lost 5 bases at V and 4 bases at J; junction bases unmatched: 9. Supplemented by reference TRBV19 and TRBJ2-7, the full variable domain reads DGGITQSPKYLFRKEGQNVTLSCEQNLNHDAMYWYRQDPGQGLRLIYYSQIVNDFQKGDIAEGYSVSREKKESFPLTVTSAQKNPTAFYLCASSRGGQGAEYEQYFGPGTRLTVT.

The chain has TRBV27 and TRBJ1-2; 7 bases are a match to TRBD1. V was pared by 0 bases and J by 3 bases, with 7 bases of the junction left unmatched. The CDR3 extends over 16 amino acids. Germline V lookup: CDR1 MNHEY, CDR2 SMNVEV (reference sequence). The CDR3 DNA sequence: TGTGCCAGCAGTTTATCTTTCGGCAGGGGGGACTATGGCTACACCTTC. Protein sequence: CASSLSFGRGDYGYTF.

V and J are TRBV14 and TRBJ2-1; D gene ambiguous. The CDR3 runs 14 residues. Germline values: CDR1 SGHDN, CDR2 FVKESK. Trimming stripped 0 bases from V and 3 bases from J, with 6 bases between. The CDR3 region is CASSQEGSYNEQFF. For the CDR3, the DNA is TGTGCCAGCAGCCAAGAGGGCAGCTACAATGAGCAGTTCTTC.

The V gene is TRBV7-6, the J gene TRBJ1-3; D gene uncertain. The CDR3 is made up of 15 amino acids. Germline assignment: CDR1 SGHVS and CDR2 FNYEAQ. V was shortened by 4 bases and J by 3 bases, with 13 bases between the two germline ends. The chain's CDR3 is CASSSLYSGGNTIYF. Written as DNA, the CDR3 is TGTGCCAGCAGCTCCCTATATTCGGGTGGAAACACCATATATTTT. Full variable domain (remainder filled in from reference TRBV7-6 and TRBJ1-3): GAGVSQSPRYKVTKRGQDVALRCDPISGHVSLYWYRQALGQGPEFLTYFNYEAQQDKSGLPNDRFSAERPEGSISTLTIQRTEQRDSAMYRCASSSLYSGGNTIYFGEGSWLTVV.

The chain uses TRBV30 and TRBJ2-5; TRBD1 might be the D (6 bases). The CDR3 spans 13 residues. Trimming removed 8 bases at V and 5 bases at J, with 18 bases between. The germline gives CDR1 GTSNPN, CDR2 SVGIG (reference sequence). CDR3 residues: CAGSARGRETQYF. CDR3 bases: TGTGCCGGGTCGGCCAGGGGTCGGGAGACCCAGTACTTC.

The chain combines TRBV11-2 with TRBJ1-6, with 10 bases identical to TRBD1. The CDR3 consists of 15 residues. V shed 3 bases and J 6 bases; nucleotides not matched to a gene: 2. In germline, CDR1 is SGHAT, CDR2 FQNNGV. CDR3 sequence: CASSFGTGVNSPLHF. CDR3 coding DNA: TGTGCCAGCAGCTTTGGGACAGGGGTTAATTCACCCCTCCACTTT.

The chain has TRBV7-9 and TRBJ2-7, with 12 positions matching TRBD2. This CDR3 has 15 residues. V gave up 5 bases and J gave up 0 bases; unmatched junction bases: 2. Per germline, CDR1 SEHNR and CDR2 FQNEAQ (reference sequence). Here the CDR3 reads CASSLLAGGSYEQYF. The CDR3 DNA follows: TGTGCCAGCAGCCTACTAGCGGGGGGCTCCTACGAGCAGTACTTC.

V gene TRBV5-4 combines with J gene TRBJ2-5, with D unclear. Germline V gene lookup returns CDR1 SGHNT and CDR2 YYREEE (reference sequence). V gave up 9 bases and J gave up 5 bases, with 17 bases separating them. This CDR3 has 13 amino acids. The CDR3 reads CATAGSGSETQYF. CDR3 in DNA: TGTGCCACCGCAGGTTCTGGGTCCGAGACCCAGTACTTC.

This chain uses TRBV6-5 with TRBJ1-1, with D perhaps matching TRBD1 (5 bases). This CDR3 comprises 15 residues. Germline lookup yields CDR1 MNHEY and CDR2 SVGAGI. V was clipped by 0 bases and J by 0 bases, with 8 bases between them. CDR3 sequence (DNA): TGTGCCAGCAGTTACTCGGGGGGGGTGAACACTGAAGCTTTCTTT. Translating gives CASSYSGGVNTEAFF.

This chain links TRBV21-1 with TRBJ1-2; the table gives TRBD1 as D, unverified against the DNA. TRBV21-1 is termed a pseudogene. The CDR3 contains 20 residues. The CDR3, as DNA: TGTGCCAGCAGCAAAGTTCCACCTTCAAAATGCGGCAGGGGGAACTATGGCTACACCTTC. It yields the protein CASSKVPPSKCGRGNYGYTF.

This clone was seen a handful of times. The chain has TRBV6-5 and TRBJ1-1; D perhaps matches TRBD1 (6 bases). Per germline, CDR1 MNHEY and CDR2 SVGAGI. Between the trimmed V and J ends, which lost 5 bases and 0 bases, there was a span of 13 bases. The CDR3 length is 15 residues. CDR3 residues: CASSPQGDVNTEAFF. CDR3 coding DNA: TGTGCCAGCAGTCCACAGGGAGACGTGAACACTGAAGCTTTCTTT.

This clone was picked up a small number of times. The chain couples TRBV6-5 to TRBJ2-7; D possibly corresponds to TRBD1 (5 bases). V lost 10 bases to trimming and J lost 2 bases, with 15 bases between them. This CDR3 spans 13 amino acids. Germline CDR1 and CDR2: MNHEY and SVGAGI. CDR3 region: CAIHRILTYEQYF. For the CDR3, the DNA is TGTGCCATACACAGGATCCTTACCTACGAGCAGTACTTC.